The 3 T cell receptor beta chains reported below all come from one sample, sequenced in a study of control samples from healthy donors and cancer patients. The assay was immunoSEQ multiplex PCR, and TCRdb's table has in-frame clones only and misses some. The table includes 95,000 to 150,000 clones, around 88% detected once. The specimen was blood. The source of these receptors is a man in his forties in good health.

The chain couples TRBV18 to TRBJ1-3; D ambiguous. CDR3 length equals 15 residues. Trimming stripped 0 bases from V and 2 bases from J, with 8 bases between. CDR1 and CDR2 from the germline V gene are KGHSH and LQKENI. CDR3 nucleotide sequence: TGTGCCAGCTCACCACCGGACTTTCCTGGAAACACCATATATTTT. Translation: CASSPPDFPGNTIYF.

Concerning this clone: Distinct nucleotide sequences in the sample also encode this CDR3. In nucleotides, the CDR3 is TGTGCCAGCAGCCAAGGGGGGTGGACTGGCACCGGGGAGCTGTTTTTT. Protein: CASSQGGWTGTGELFF. V and J are TRBV14 and TRBJ2-2; D is possibly TRBD1 or TRBD2 (5 bases each). The CDR3 has 16 amino acids. V lost 1 base and J lost 4, with 13 bases in between. Germline V gene lookup returns CDR1 SGHDN and CDR2 FVKESK.

The rearrangement uses TRBV19 and TRBJ1-1; D gene unclear. Trimming cost V 5 bases and J 0 bases, with 10 bases left between them. The germline gives CDR1 LNHDA, CDR2 SQIVND (reference sequence). CDR3 length equals 14 residues. The CDR3 here is CASSRRELNTEAFF. The CDR3 DNA reads as TGTGCCAGTAGTCGTCGGGAGCTGAACACTGAAGCTTTCTTT.